This T cell receptor beta chain was captured by sequencing in a study of T cells in Graves' hyperthyroidism and ophthalmopathy. When ophthalmopathy did not progress within 18 months, Graves' hyperthyroidism was considered stable. TCR beta CDR3 sequences were amplified from RNA transcripts. Researchers ran a first-round RT-PCR on the TCR CDR3 using the HTBI primer set. Each CDR3 protein gets one entry after TCRdb re-called the multiplex PCR reads with MiXCR. The sample consists of about 420,000 distinct CDR3 sequences, roughly 13% of them appearing once. This CDR3 contains 12 residues. V dropped 3 bases and J dropped 4 bases, with 9 bases sitting between them. CDR1 is DFQATT, CDR2 SNEGSKA, per germline (reference sequence). Many counts were recorded for this clonotype.

V gene TRBV20-1 combines with J gene TRBJ1-2; D possibly corresponds to TRBD1 (5 bases). This TCR came from a woman aged 18 to 35 with Graves' hyperthyroidism. The sample was blood. The CDR3 sequence is CSASDSGYGYTF. CDR3 sequence (DNA): TGCAGTGCTAGTGACAGCGGCTATGGCTACACCTTC.